Following are 10 T cell receptor beta chains from one sample sequenced in a study of cytomegalovirus exposure and HLA in healthy donors. Primers: 60 Vbeta forward and 13 Jbeta reverse. Produced via immunoSEQ multiplex PCR; TCRdb's table is partial and in-frame only. In the table there are about 150,000 clones, 63% of which are singletons. The sample consisted of PBMCs. The receptors derive from a woman aged 55-75 years in good health and CMV-seropositive.

As to this clone: This same CDR3 is encoded by further DNA sequences in the sample. The CDR3 DNA sequence: TGTGCCAGTAGTATCGGTAGGGGCCTTAACACTGAAGCTTTCTTT. Amino acids: CASSIGRGLNTEAFF. The chain combines TRBV19 with TRBJ1-1; D might be TRBD1 (5 bases). Looked up from germline, CDR1 is LNHDA and CDR2 is SQIVND (reference sequence). The CDR3 has 15 residues. V was trimmed by 3 bases and J by 2 bases, leaving 13 bases between them.

V gene TRBV4-1 combines with J gene TRBJ2-1; 16 nucleotides align to TRBD2. The V gene's germline CDR1 is MGHRA and CDR2 YSYEKL. V lost 3 bases and J lost 3; bases outside the gene matches: 14. The CDR3 loop spans 21 amino acids. Written as DNA, the CDR3 is TGCGCCAGCAGCCATCTCGGAGGGGGGACTAGCGGGAGGGGACTCTACAATGAGCAGTTCTTC. Translated, it gives CASSHLGGGTSGRGLYNEQFF.

In the case of this clone: The sample contains more than one DNA sequence encoding this CDR3. The V call is TRBV30, the J call TRBJ2-1, with 9 bases fitting TRBD2. Germline V lookup: CDR1 GTSNPN, CDR2 SVGIG (reference sequence). The CDR3 has 14 residues. Trimming at V came to 0 bases and at J to 4 bases, leaving 1 base not matched to a gene. CDR3 in DNA: TGTGCCTGGAGTGTGCTAGCGGGGTACAATGAGCAGTTCTTC. Translating it yields CAWSVLAGYNEQFF.

The V and J genes are TRBV11-2 and TRBJ2-7; D ambiguous. With 1 base removed from V and 2 bases from J, the gap between germline ends came to 9 bases. Germline CDR1 is SGHAT and CDR2 is FQNNGV. The CDR3 is 14 residues long. DNA for the CDR3: TGTGCCAGCAGCTTAGGCGGATTGACCTACGAGCAGTACTTC. Residues: CASSLGGLTYEQYF.

This clone was seen a single time. The genes are TRBV9 and TRBJ2-4; TRBD1 matches 7 bases. This CDR3 has 16 amino acids. The germline V gene has CDR1 SGDLS and CDR2 YYNGEE. V lost 4 bases, J lost 2 bases, and 9 bases stayed unmatched. In DNA form, the CDR3 reads TGTGCCAGCAGCCCGACAGGGTTGGGATCCAAAAACATTCAGTACTTC. Translation: CASSPTGLGSKNIQYF.

The chain joins TRBV20-1 to TRBJ2-1; D gene ambiguous. There are 11 residues in the CDR3. V shed 5 bases and J shed 2 bases, with 4 bases lying between them. Germline assignment: CDR1 DFQATT and CDR2 SNEGSKA (reference sequence). CDR3 DNA sequence: TGCAGTGCTCCTACCTACAATGAGCAGTTCTTC. Encoded protein: CSAPTYNEQFF.

About this clone: Within the sample, other DNA sequences also encode this same CDR3. The rearrangement links TRBV19 to TRBJ1-1; perhaps TRBD1 as D (5 bases). The CDR3 totals 14 residues. V was trimmed by 5 bases and J by 5 bases, leaving 15 bases between them. From germline, CDR1 is LNHDA and CDR2 SQIVND (reference sequence). The CDR3 DNA reads TGTGCCAGTAGTTGGGCAGGGAAAGAAACTGAAGCTTTCTTT. Translated, it gives CASSWAGKETEAFF.

The gene calls are TRBV9 and TRBJ2-2, with 16 bases identical to TRBD2. Trimming removed 5 bases from V and 5 bases from J; junction bases left unmatched: 12. The germline V gene has CDR1 SGDLS and CDR2 YYNGEE. The CDR3 extends over 19 amino acids. The CDR3 bases are TGTGCCAGCAGTCCTTCCGGGACTAGCGGGGGGGTGGTAACCGGGGAGCTGTTTTTT. Its protein product is CASSPSGTSGGVVTGELFF.

The V gene is TRBV7-9, the J gene TRBJ2-5; TRBD1 is a possible D gene (6 bases). The assigned J gene may be wrong: the sequence end matches TRBJ2-7 better. The V gene's germline CDR1 is SEHNR and CDR2 FQNEAQ (reference sequence). This CDR3 has 14 amino acids. This CDR3 is CASSDTGSSYEQYF. For the CDR3, the DNA is TGTGCCAGCAGCGATACAGGGTCTTCCTACGAGCAGTACTTC.

The rearrangement uses TRBV28 and TRBJ1-2; D unresolved. The germline gives CDR1 MDHEN, CDR2 SYDVKM. The length of the CDR3 is 15 residues. V was clipped by 5 bases and J by 4 bases, with 17 bases between them. Here the CDR3 DNA reads TGTGCCAGCAGTGCGGAAAGTGCGGGCGGCTATGGCTACACCTTC. Amino acid sequence: CASSAESAGGYGYTF.